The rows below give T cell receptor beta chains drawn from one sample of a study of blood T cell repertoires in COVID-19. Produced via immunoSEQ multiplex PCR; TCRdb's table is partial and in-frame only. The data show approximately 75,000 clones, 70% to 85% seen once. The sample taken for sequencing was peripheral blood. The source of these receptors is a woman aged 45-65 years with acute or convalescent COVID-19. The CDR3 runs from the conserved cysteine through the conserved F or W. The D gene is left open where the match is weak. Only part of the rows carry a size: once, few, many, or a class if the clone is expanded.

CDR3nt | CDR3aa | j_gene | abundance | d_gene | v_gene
TGCGCCAGCAGTGAGTCTTGGGCAAGTAGCAATCAGCCCCAGCATTTT | CASSESWASSNQPQHF | TRBJ1-5 | NA | NA | TRBV10-2
TGTGCCAGCAGCTCTCCCAGGGCAGGGGAATATGGCTACACCTTC | CASSSPRAGEYGYTF | TRBJ1-2 | NA | NA | TRBV7-2
TGTGCCAGCAGTTACTCGGGATCAGGGTCCTACGAGCAGTACTTC | CASSYSGSGSYEQYF | TRBJ2-7 | few | NA | TRBV6-6
TGTGCCAGCAGTGACAGGGGATGGAATTCACCCCTCCACTTT | CASSDRGWNSPLHF | TRBJ1-6 | NA | NA | TRBV2
TGTGCCAGCAGCTCAGGGTCCCCTTATGAAAAACTGTTTTTT | CASSSGSPYEKLFF | TRBJ1-4 | NA | NA | TRBV7-9
TGTGCCACCAGTCAAACCAAGGGACAGGGGGTTTACGAGCAGTACTTC | CATSQTKGQGVYEQYF | TRBJ2-7 | NA | TRBD1 | TRBV24-1
TGTGCCAGTAGTATGGCCGGGAGGGTGTTCTTC | CASSMAGRVFF | TRBJ2-1 | NA | TRBD2 | TRBV19
TGCAGCGTTACCGGGACAGGGGGCCCCTATGGCTACACCTTC | CSVTGTGGPYGYTF | TRBJ1-2 | NA | TRBD1 | TRBV29-1
TGTGCCTGGAGTGTCTTGGCCCCATCCGACAGGAATAATTCACCCCTCCACTTT | CAWSVLAPSDRNNSPLHF | TRBJ1-6 | NA | NA | TRBV30
TGTGCCAGCAGAGCGGGGGGGTCAGATACGCAGTATTTT | CASRAGGSDTQYF | TRBJ2-3 | NA | TRBD2 | TRBV2
TGTGCCAGCAGTGACAGGTTTGAGCAGTTCTTC | CASSDRFEQFF | TRBJ2-1 | NA | NA | TRBV6-1
TGTGCCAGCAGACACACCCGAATCTACGAGCAGTACTTC | CASRHTRIYEQYF | TRBJ2-7 | NA | NA | TRBV6-5
TGTGCCAGTAGTTTGAGGGCCGCCGGACTCGGGTCAGGTGAGCAGTACTTC | CASSLRAAGLGSGEQYF | TRBJ2-7 | NA | NA | TRBV19
TGTGCCAGCAGCTCGGTAAACACCATATATTTT | CASSSVNTIYF | TRBJ1-3 | NA | NA | TRBV12-3/TRBV12-4
TGTGCCAGCAGTTTTCAGGGGAGCTATGGCTACACCTTC | CASSFQGSYGYTF | TRBJ1-2 | NA | NA | TRBV27
TGCGCCAGCAGCCCCGGTGGAGAGACCCAGTACTTC | CASSPGGETQYF | TRBJ2-5 | NA | NA | TRBV5-1
TGTGCCAGCAGGGAGGCAGGGGGTAGAAATTCACCCCTCCACTTT | CASREAGGRNSPLHF | TRBJ1-6 | few | TRBD1 | TRBV28
TGTGCCAGCAACCCTTCCGGACTAGCGGTTCAGTTCTTC | CASNPSGLAVQFF | TRBJ2-1 | NA | TRBD2 | TRBV6-5
TGTGCCAGCAGTTTATCTATGGAGATTGAAGCTTTCTTT | CASSLSMEIEAFF | TRBJ1-1 | NA | NA | TRBV27
TGTGCCTGGAGTACGACAGACTCGGGTGAAAAACTGTTTTTT | CAWSTTDSGEKLFF | TRBJ1-4 | NA | NA | TRBV30
TGTGCCAGTAGTATAGGGCACAGGAACACTGAAGCTTTCTTT | CASSIGHRNTEAFF | TRBJ1-1 | NA | NA | TRBV19
TGTGCCAGCAGCTCGACAGCTTTAGCATTCGTCGGCAATGAGCAGTTCTTC | CASSSTALAFVGNEQFF | TRBJ2-1 | NA | NA | TRBV7-3
TGTGCCAGCAGCTTAGCAGGGTTAAGGGGTCCCCGCGGAAATTCACCCCTCCACTTT | CASSLAGLRGPRGNSPLHF | TRBJ1-6 | NA | NA | TRBV7-9
TGCGCCAGCAGCCAAGATAGGCGGACTCACGAGCAGTACTTC | CASSQDRRTHEQYF | TRBJ2-7 | NA | NA | TRBV4-3
TGTGCCAGCAGCGTAAATCCCGGGGATTCACCCCTCCACTTT | CASSVNPGDSPLHF | TRBJ1-6 | NA | NA | TRBV9
TGTGCCAGTAGTCCCACTAGCGGGGAAGGTACCGGGGAGCTGTTTTTT | CASSPTSGEGTGELFF | TRBJ2-2 | NA | TRBD2 | TRBV19
TGTGCCAGCAGCCGGGACAGGATTCATGAAAAACTGTTTTTT | CASSRDRIHEKLFF | TRBJ1-4 | NA | TRBD1 | TRBV5-6
TGTGCCAGCAACGACAGGAAAAGAGGCTACGAGCAGTACTTC | CASNDRKRGYEQYF | TRBJ2-7 | NA | NA | TRBV5-5
TGTGCCAGCAGCTTAGTCCGGGGAGTCTCCTACGAGCAGTACTTC | CASSLVRGVSYEQYF | TRBJ2-7 | NA | NA | TRBV7-9
TGTGCCAGCAGTTACTCGGGGAGGGCTCAAGAAAAACTGTTTTTT | CASSYSGRAQEKLFF | TRBJ1-4 | NA | NA | TRBV6-5
TGTGCCATCAGTGCAGGACTAGACGTAAATGAGCAGTTCTTC | CAISAGLDVNEQFF | TRBJ2-1 | NA | TRBD2 | TRBV10-3
TGTGCCAGCAGCACACGAATGGCTAATGAGCAGTTCTTC | CASSTRMANEQFF | TRBJ2-1 | NA | NA | TRBV7-2
TGCGCCAGCAGCTTCGGGAGGACTCCTTCCCCCTACGAGCAGTACTTC | CASSFGRTPSPYEQYF | TRBJ2-7 | NA | TRBD2 | TRBV5-1
TGTGCCAGCAGTAGCGACAGGCACGTGAGGGAAAAACTGTTTTTT | CASSSDRHVREKLFF | TRBJ1-4 | NA | NA | TRBV28
TGTGCCAGCAGGAGAGGGAGTATTAATCAGCCCCAGCATTTT | CASRRGSINQPQHF | TRBJ1-5 | NA | NA | TRBV7-3
TGTGCCAGCAGCTTAGTACGGTCATACGGGGGTGAGACCCAGTACTTC | CASSLVRSYGGETQYF | TRBJ2-5 | once | NA | TRBV11-2
TGTGCCAGCAGCAAAGGAAGGAGCAGGACCGAACACCGGGGAGCTGTTTTT | CASSKGRSRTEHRGAVF | TRBJ2-2 | NA | NA | TRBV21-1
TGTGCCAGCAGCCTCGGGACTAGCGGGGCGCGGAATACGCAGTATTTT | CASSLGTSGARNTQYF | TRBJ2-3 | NA | TRBD2 | TRBV7-9
TGTGCCAGCAGCACACTCTCGGACAGTTCTGTCAATGAGCAGTTCTTC | CASSTLSDSSVNEQFF | TRBJ2-1 | few | NA | TRBV9
TGTGCCAGCAGTTCGTCAATTACAGGGTTTCAGCCCCAGCATTTT | CASSSSITGFQPQHF | TRBJ1-5 | NA | NA | TRBV27
TGTGCCAGCAGCAGCCCGGGGATCCGCGAGCAGTACTTC | CASSSPGIREQYF | TRBJ2-7 | NA | NA | TRBV14
TGTGCCAGCAGCTCCCCCCTCGGACAGAGAAATACGCAGTATTTT | CASSSPLGQRNTQYF | TRBJ2-3 | NA | NA | TRBV7-9
TGTGCCAGTAGACGGGAAAGGAATTCACCCCTCCACTTT | CASRRERNSPLHF | TRBJ1-6 | NA | NA | TRBV19
TGTGCCAGCAGCCCGGGACAGACCTACGAGCAGTACTTC | CASSPGQTYEQYF | TRBJ2-7 | NA | TRBD1 | TRBV7-2
TGTGCCAGCAGCTTTAGAACGAACACTGAAGCTTTCTTT | CASSFRTNTEAFF | TRBJ1-1 | medium-sized | NA | TRBV7-8
TGTGCCAGCAGCTTGTTGGCCGCAACTAATGAAAAACTGTTTTTT | CASSLLAATNEKLFF | TRBJ1-4 | once | NA | TRBV5-5
TGTGCCAGCAGTAATTACTGGTTTACGCCCCAGCATTTT | CASSNYWFTPQHF | TRBJ1-5 | once | NA | TRBV27
TGTGCCAGTAGTGCTGTAGGGGGGGCCCACGAGCAGTACTTC | CASSAVGGAHEQYF | TRBJ2-7 | NA | NA | TRBV19
TGTGCCTGGAAGCGAGCCATGAACACTGAAGCTTTCTTT | CAWKRAMNTEAFF | TRBJ1-1 | few | NA | TRBV30
TGTGCCAGCAGGGGGACAGGCACAGATACGCAGTATTTT | CASRGTGTDTQYF | TRBJ2-3 | NA | TRBD1 | TRBV2
TGTGCCAGCAGCTCAACAGGGACAGGACTCACCGGCTACACCTTC | CASSSTGTGLTGYTF | TRBJ1-2 | NA | TRBD1 | TRBV7-9
TGTGCCAGCAGTTACTCGACAGCGGGAGAGACCCAGTACTTC | CASSYSTAGETQYF | TRBJ2-5 | NA | NA | TRBV6-5
TGCGCCAGCAGCCAAGATATTAACACCATATATTTT | CASSQDINTIYF | TRBJ1-3 | once | NA | TRBV4-1
TGTGCCAGCAGCTTAGTAACAGGGTCCCTTAGGCCACCCCTCCACTTT | CASSLVTGSLRPPLHF | TRBJ1-6 | NA | NA | TRBV7-2
TGTGCCATCGGGACAGCATATAACTATGGCTACACCTTC | CAIGTAYNYGYTF | TRBJ1-2 | NA | TRBD1 | TRBV12-3/TRBV12-4
TGTGCCAGTAGGGGCCACACCTATGGCTACACCTTC | CASRGHTYGYTF | TRBJ1-2 | NA | NA | TRBV19
TGTGCCAGCAGTCCCAGGACAGGGGGAAGGAGGAACACTGAAGCTTTCTTT | CASSPRTGGRRNTEAFF | TRBJ1-1 | NA | TRBD1 | TRBV6-6